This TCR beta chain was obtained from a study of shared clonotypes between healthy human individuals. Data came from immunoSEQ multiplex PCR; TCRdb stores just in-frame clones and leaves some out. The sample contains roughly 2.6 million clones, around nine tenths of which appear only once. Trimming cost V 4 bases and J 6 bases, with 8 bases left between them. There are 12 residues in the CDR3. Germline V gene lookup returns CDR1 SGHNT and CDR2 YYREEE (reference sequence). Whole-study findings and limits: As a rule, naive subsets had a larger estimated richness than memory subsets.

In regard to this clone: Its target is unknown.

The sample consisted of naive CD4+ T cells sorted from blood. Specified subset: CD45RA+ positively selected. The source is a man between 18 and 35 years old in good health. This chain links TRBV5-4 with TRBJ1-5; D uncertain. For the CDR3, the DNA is TGTGCCAGCAGCGTCGATACTCAGCCCCAGCATTTT. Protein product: CASSVDTQPQHF.